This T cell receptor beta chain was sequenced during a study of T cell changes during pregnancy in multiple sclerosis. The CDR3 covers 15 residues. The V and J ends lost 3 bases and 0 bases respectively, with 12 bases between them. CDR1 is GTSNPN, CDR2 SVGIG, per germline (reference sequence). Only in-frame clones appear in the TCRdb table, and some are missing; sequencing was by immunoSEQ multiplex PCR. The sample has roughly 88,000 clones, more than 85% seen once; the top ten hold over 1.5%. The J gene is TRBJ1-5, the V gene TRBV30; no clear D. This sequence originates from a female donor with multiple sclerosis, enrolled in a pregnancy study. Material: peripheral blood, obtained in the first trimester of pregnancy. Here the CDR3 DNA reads TGTGCCTGGAGGGAGGACGGGTTTAGCAATCAGCCCCAGCATTTT. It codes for CAWREDGFSNQPQHF.